These T cell receptor beta chains were read from a single sample in a study of radiotherapy plus CTLA-4 blockade in lung cancer. Assay: immunoSEQ multiplex PCR; the TCRdb copy retains only in-frame clones and omits some. The sample lists over 85,000 clones, roughly 80% occurring once. Sequences were derived from peripheral blood, sampled from a patient treated with radiotherapy plus ipilimumab. These receptors came from a human donor with non-small cell lung cancer that progressed on radiotherapy plus ipilimumab. The CDR3 runs from the conserved cysteine through the conserved F or W. A D gene is named only where the DNA matches it firmly. Clone size is given for some rows only: seen once, a few or many times, or a class if the clone is expanded.

abundance | j_gene | v_gene | d_gene | CDR3nt | CDR3aa
NA | TRBJ2-2 | TRBV2 | NA | TGTGCCAGCAGTCTGGACTTGAACACCGGGGAGCTGTTTTTT | CASSLDLNTGELFF
NA | TRBJ2-5 | TRBV19 | NA | TGTGCCAGTAGTATCCCCCTTCAAGAGACCCAGTACTTC | CASSIPLQETQYF
NA | TRBJ2-3 | TRBV4-1 | NA | TGCGCCAGCAGCCAAGTATCTGCGGGTTCAGATACGCAGTATTTT | CASSQVSAGSDTQYF
NA | TRBJ2-5 | TRBV4-1 | NA | TGCGCCAGCAGCCAAGTCGCCCCCGTCCGAGAGACCCAGTACTTC | CASSQVAPVRETQYF
NA | TRBJ1-2 | TRBV5-4 | TRBD1 | TGTGCCAGCAGCTCCAGGGGGGACTTGGGCTACACCTTC | CASSSRGDLGYTF
NA | TRBJ2-5 | TRBV28 | NA | TGTGCCAGCAGTCCCTTTGAGACCCAGTACTTC | CASSPFETQYF
few | TRBJ1-3 | TRBV28 | NA | TGTGCCAGCATCCGGGACATAGGAAACACCATATATTTT | CASIRDIGNTIYF
NA | TRBJ2-5 | TRBV5-6 | TRBD1 | TGTGCCAGCAGCTTAGACAGGGGGCAAGAGACCCAGTACTTC | CASSLDRGQETQYF
NA | TRBJ2-1 | TRBV15 | NA | TGTGCCACCAGCAGCGACGGACTGGTATCCTACAATGAGCAGCTCTTC | CATSSDGLVSYNEQLF
NA | TRBJ2-3 | TRBV9 | TRBD2 | TGTGCCAGCAGCGCGAGGGGACTAGCGGGGTTGGCAGATACGCAGTATTTT | CASSARGLAGLADTQYF
NA | TRBJ2-4 | TRBV6-5 | NA | TGTGCCAGTGGCGATAGCAAAAACATTCAGTACTTC | CASGDSKNIQYF
once | TRBJ1-2 | TRBV29-1 | TRBD1 | TGCAGCTTTGGACAGGGGGACTATGGCTACACCTTC | CSFGQGDYGYTF
NA | TRBJ1-1 | TRBV30 | TRBD1 | TGTGCCTGGAGTGTTCTGACAGGGAGTACTGAAGCTTTCTTT | CAWSVLTGSTEAFF
NA | TRBJ2-1 | TRBV7-9 | TRBD2 | TGTGCCAGCAGCTTAACTAGCGGGAGGATCGGTGAGCAGTTCTTC | CASSLTSGRIGEQFF